The 17 T cell receptor beta chains presented below share a single source sample, sequenced in a study of shared clonotypes between healthy human individuals. The data were produced by immunoSEQ multiplex PCR, yet TCRdb's version contains in-frame clones alone and is incomplete. The sample lists around 940,000 clones, approximately 80% occurring once. Sequences were obtained from memory CD4+ T cells sorted from blood. The subset is: CD45RA-negative fraction. Receptors originate from a man between 18 and 29 years old in good health.

The gene calls are TRBV5-6 and TRBJ2-7, with D unclear. Germline CDR1 is SGHDT and CDR2 is YYEEEE. V was cut by 1 base and J by 5 bases, with 13 bases left in between. The CDR3 runs 14 residues. Here the CDR3 reads CASSLNGKYHEQYF. CDR3 DNA sequence: TGTGCCAGCAGCTTGAACGGCAAATACCACGAGCAGTACTTC. The entire variable domain, with the rest obtained from reference TRBV5-6 and TRBJ2-7, is as follows: DAGVTQSPTHLIKTRGQQVTLRCSPKSGHDTVSWYQQALGQGPQFIFQYYEEEERQRGNFPDRFSGHQFPNYSSELNVNALLLGDSALYLCASSLNGKYHEQYFGPGTRLTVT.

V and J are TRBV4-3 and TRBJ2-7; 10 bases map to TRBD2. V shed 0 bases and J 2 bases; nucleotides not matched to a gene: 7. The CDR3 length is 17 residues. CDR1 and CDR2 from the germline V gene are LGHNA and YSLEER. CDR3 region: CASSQELAGVYPYEQYF. DNA for the CDR3: TGCGCCAGCAGCCAAGAGCTAGCGGGAGTATACCCCTACGAGCAGTACTTC.

Details on this clone: A read error may produce the germline difference seen at one junction end. The genes are TRBV19 and TRBJ1-1; D not resolved. Germline V CDR1 and CDR2: LNHDA, SQIVND (reference sequence). This CDR3 region has 12 residues. DNA of the CDR3: TGTGCGAGTAAGTCGTGGGACACTGAAGCTTTCTTT. Protein: CASKSWDTEAFF.

The chain carries TRBV2 and TRBJ2-2; D perhaps matches TRBD1 (7 bases). V dropped 10 bases and J dropped 0 bases, with 12 bases sitting between them. The CDR3 is 14 amino acids. The germline CDR1 and CDR2 sequences are SNHLY and FYNNEI. This CDR3 reads CATGGQTNTGELFF. In DNA form, the CDR3 reads TGTGCCACCGGGGGACAGACGAACACCGGGGAGCTGTTTTTT.

The chain recombines TRBV29-1 with TRBJ2-3; 7 bases map to TRBD2. After removal of 1 base from V and 4 bases from J, the junction contained 2 bases not matched to a gene. The CDR3 extends over 13 amino acids. The germline gives CDR1 SQVTM, CDR2 ANQGSEA. The CDR3 sequence: CSVEVGRADTQYF. CDR3 nucleotide sequence: TGCAGCGTTGAAGTGGGGAGGGCAGATACGCAGTATTTT.

J is TRBJ1-4 and V is TRBV5-4, with no clear D. This CDR3 has 13 amino acids. Trimming took off 1 base at V and 10 bases at J, with 11 bases between the two ends. Per germline, CDR1 SGHNT and CDR2 YYREEE (reference sequence). The CDR3 nucleotides read TGTGCCAGCAGCTTGCCGGACTCGCGAAAACTGTTTTTT. Protein: CASSLPDSRKLFF.

This chain's CDR3 is CASIDRLAGGPGTDTQYF. The CDR3, as DNA: TGCGCCAGCATAGATCGTCTAGCGGGAGGGCCAGGCACAGATACGCAGTATTTT. The chain links TRBV5-1 to TRBJ2-3, with TRBD2 identical over 12 bases. Germline-derived CDR1 and CDR2 are SGHRS and YFSETQ. CDR3 length equals 18 residues. V lost 6 bases, J lost 1 base, and 12 bases stayed unmatched.

In this sample, this clone turned up once. The chain has TRBV10-3 and TRBJ2-1; 9 bases line up with TRBD2. Germline V gene sequence: CDR1 ENHRY, CDR2 SYGVKD. V lost 8 bases to trimming and J lost 3 bases; unmatched junction nucleotides: 5. The CDR3 runs to 14 residues. This CDR3 reads CAIGSGRLYNEQFF. CDR3 DNA sequence: TGTGCCATCGGAAGCGGGAGGCTCTACAATGAGCAGTTCTTC.

J is TRBJ1-2 and V is TRBV6-6; D is undetermined. Per the germline V gene, CDR1 is MNHNY and CDR2 is SVGAGI (reference sequence). The length of the CDR3 is 14 residues. Trimming removed 2 bases at V and 2 bases at J, with 9 bases between. CDR3 sequence reads: CASSYGPVNYGYTF. The CDR3 bases are TGTGCCAGCAGTTACGGTCCCGTAAACTATGGCTACACCTTC.

The chain couples TRBV2 to TRBJ1-5; TRBD1 matches at 9 bases. The CDR3 runs 13 residues. J was trimmed by 6 bases and V by 8 bases; bases with no gene match: 5. Germline V CDR1 and CDR2: SNHLY, FYNNEI. The CDR3 DNA sequence: TGTGCCAGCCAAGGACAGGGGAGTCAGCCCCAGCATTTT. It yields the protein CASQGQGSQPQHF.

This chain joins TRBV5-1 and TRBJ1-1, with 8 bases identical to TRBD1. CDR1 is SGHRS, CDR2 YFSETQ, per germline. The junction had 12 bases not matched to a gene; V was cut back by 3 bases and J by 8 bases. This CDR3 spans 15 amino acids. Here the CDR3 DNA reads TGCGCCAGCAGCTCCACCACAGGGGGGAAGGCGGAAGCTTTCTTT. It encodes CASSSTTGGKAEAFF. The full variable domain, rest sourced from reference TRBV5-1 and TRBJ1-1, is KAGVTQTPRYLIKTRGQQVTLSCSPISGHRSVSWYQQTPGQGLQFLFEYFSETQRNKGNFPGRFSGRQFSNSRSEMNVSTLELGDSALYLCASSSTTGGKAEAFFGQGTRLTVV.

The gene calls are TRBV2 and TRBJ2-3, with D possibly matching TRBD2 (5 bases). V was pared by 2 bases and J by 5 bases, with 11 bases between. Germline CDR1 SNHLY, CDR2 FYNNEI. This CDR3 spans 14 amino acids. For the CDR3, the DNA is TGTGCCAGCAGTGAATTTCGGGGTATAGATACGCAGTATTTT. Amino acid sequence: CASSEFRGIDTQYF.

This rearrangement joins TRBV19 to TRBJ1-1; 12 bases fit TRBD1. Losses at the gene ends were 4 bases for V and 10 bases for J; bases not matched to a gene: 13. The germline V gene encodes CDR1 LNHDA and CDR2 SQIVND (reference sequence). There are 16 residues in the CDR3. The CDR3 coding sequence is TGTGCCAGTAGTACGCCGGGAGGGACAGGGGGCGCAGGAGCTTTCTTT. Translation: CASSTPGGTGGAGAFF.

The CDR3 spells CAWSVASFQETQYF. In DNA, the CDR3 is TGTGCCTGGAGTGTAGCTAGCTTTCAAGAGACCCAGTACTTC. The chain joins TRBV30 to TRBJ2-5; TRBD2 is a possible D gene (5 bases). Trimming shortened V by 0 bases and J by 2 bases, and 10 bases separated the two germline ends. In germline, CDR1 is GTSNPN, CDR2 SVGIG (reference sequence). The CDR3 runs 14 residues.

The V call is TRBV27, the J call TRBJ2-7; TRBD1 matches at 8 bases. CDR3 size: 13 residues. The ends lost 3 bases at V and 5 bases at J; junction bases unmatched: 3. Germline V lookup: CDR1 MNHEY, CDR2 SMNVEV (reference sequence). CDR3 DNA: TGTGCCAGCAGTTTCGAGACAGGGGACGAGCAGTACTTC. It codes for CASSFETGDEQYF.

This chain uses TRBV7-9 with TRBJ2-4; D unclear. V shed 3 bases and J shed 2 bases, with 17 bases lying between them. CDR1 is SEHNR and CDR2 is FQNEAQ in the germline V gene (reference sequence). The CDR3 sequence is 17 residues long. CDR3 amino acids: CASSFFLLGITKNIQYF. In DNA form, the CDR3 reads TGTGCCAGCAGCTTCTTCCTTCTAGGGATAACCAAAAACATTCAGTACTTC.

In its sample, this clone was seen a few times. The V call is TRBV15, the J call TRBJ1-1, with D possibly being TRBD1 (6 bases). Germline CDR1 LNHNV, CDR2 YYDKDF (reference sequence). Trimming took off 6 bases at V and 1 base at J, with 9 bases between the two ends. The CDR3 loop spans 13 amino acids. Here the CDR3 DNA reads TGTGCCACCAGTCCGACAGGGAACACTGAAGCTTTCTTT. This sequence encodes CATSPTGNTEAFF.